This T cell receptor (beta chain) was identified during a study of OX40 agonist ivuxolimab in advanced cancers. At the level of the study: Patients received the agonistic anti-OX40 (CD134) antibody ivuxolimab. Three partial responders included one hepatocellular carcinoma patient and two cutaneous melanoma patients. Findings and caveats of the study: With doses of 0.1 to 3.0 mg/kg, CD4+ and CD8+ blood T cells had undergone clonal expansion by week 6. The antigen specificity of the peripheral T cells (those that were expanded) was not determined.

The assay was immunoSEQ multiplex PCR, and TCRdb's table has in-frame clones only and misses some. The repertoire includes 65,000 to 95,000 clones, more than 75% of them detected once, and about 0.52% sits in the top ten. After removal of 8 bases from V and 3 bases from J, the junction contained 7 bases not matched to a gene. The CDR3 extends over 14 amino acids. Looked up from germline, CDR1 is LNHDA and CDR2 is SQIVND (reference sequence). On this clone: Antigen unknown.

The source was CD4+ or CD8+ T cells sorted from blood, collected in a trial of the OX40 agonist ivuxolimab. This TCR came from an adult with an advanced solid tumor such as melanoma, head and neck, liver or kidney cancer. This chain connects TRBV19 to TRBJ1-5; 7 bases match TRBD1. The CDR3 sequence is CASLGTASNQPQHF. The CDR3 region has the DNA TGTGCCAGTTTGGGGACAGCCTCCAATCAGCCCCAGCATTTT. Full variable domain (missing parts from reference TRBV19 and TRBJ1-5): DGGITQSPKYLFRKEGQNVTLSCEQNLNHDAMYWYRQDPGQGLRLIYYSQIVNDFQKGDIAEGYSVSREKKESFPLTVTSAQKNPTAFYLCASLGTASNQPQHFGDGTRLSIL.